These T cell receptor beta chains were read from a single sample in a study of cytomegalovirus exposure and HLA in healthy donors. Profiling relied on immunoSEQ multiplex PCR, and the TCRdb table lists in-frame clones only, not all of them. This sample has 95,000 to 150,000 clones; under 85% occur once, and the top ten carry roughly 13%. The sample consisted of PBMCs. These TCRs come from a woman between 35 and 50 years old in good health and CMV-seropositive. Each CDR3 is given with its conserved first and last residue. A D gene is named only where the DNA matches it firmly. Clone size is not always given. Where it is, it says once, few, many or a class for expanded clones.

V gene: TRBV6-1
D gene: -
clone size: few
J gene: TRBJ2-3
CDR3 DNA: TGTGCCAGCCCTTCCGGGTCTAGCACAGATACGCAGTATTTT
CDR3 protein: CASPSGSSTDTQYF

V gene: TRBV2
D gene: TRBD2
clone size: -
J gene: TRBJ2-3
CDR3 DNA: TGTGCCAGCAGTGAGGGACTAGCGGGAGTGTGGGGGAAAGATACGCAGTATTTT
CDR3 protein: CASSEGLAGVWGKDTQYF

V gene: TRBV5-1
D gene: TRBD2
clone size: -
J gene: TRBJ2-1
CDR3 DNA: TGCGCCAGCAGTTATCTGACTAGCGGAAATAACAATGAGCAGTTCTTC
CDR3 protein: CASSYLTSGNNNEQFF

V gene: TRBV30
D gene: TRBD2
clone size: -
J gene: TRBJ2-3
CDR3 DNA: TGTGCCTGGAACCTCGGGAGGGCAGATACGCAGTATTTT
CDR3 protein: CAWNLGRADTQYF

V gene: TRBV9
D gene: TRBD2
clone size: -
J gene: TRBJ2-3
CDR3 DNA: TGTGCCAGCAGCGTAGGGGCTAGCGGGATCTCAGATACGCAGTATTTT
CDR3 protein: CASSVGASGISDTQYF

V gene: TRBV5-4
D gene: -
clone size: many
J gene: TRBJ1-4
CDR3 DNA: TGTGCCAGCAGCCCCGGGGGTGCAACTAATGAAAAACTGTTTTTT
CDR3 protein: CASSPGGATNEKLFF

V gene: TRBV9
D gene: TRBD2
clone size: -
J gene: TRBJ2-1
CDR3 DNA: TGTGCCAGCAGCGTAAGGAGCGGGAGTCGGGATGAGCAGTTCTTC
CDR3 protein: CASSVRSGSRDEQFF

V gene: TRBV28
D gene: -
clone size: -
J gene: TRBJ2-2
CDR3 DNA: TGTGCCAGCAGTTTGCGGAACACCGGGGAGCTGTTTTTT
CDR3 protein: CASSLRNTGELFF

V gene: TRBV11-2
D gene: -
clone size: -
J gene: TRBJ2-1
CDR3 DNA: TGTGCCAGCAGCTCGGGCAGGGTGGGCAATGAGCAGTTCTTC
CDR3 protein: CASSSGRVGNEQFF

V gene: TRBV7-9
D gene: -
clone size: -
J gene: TRBJ1-1
CDR3 DNA: TGTTCCAGCCGCTTGGGCGGGGACACTGAAGCTTTCTTT
CDR3 protein: CSSRLGGDTEAFF

V gene: TRBV5-1
D gene: TRBD2
clone size: -
J gene: TRBJ2-1
CDR3 DNA: TGCGCCAGCAGCTTAGGCGGGAGTAGCTCCTACAATGAGCAGTTCTTC
CDR3 protein: CASSLGGSSSYNEQFF

V gene: TRBV11-2
D gene: TRBD2
clone size: -
J gene: TRBJ2-7
CDR3 DNA: TGTGCCAGCAGCCTAAGGGTGACTAGCGGGAGTGTCACCTACGAGCAGTACTTC
CDR3 protein: CASSLRVTSGSVTYEQYF

V gene: TRBV5-1
D gene: TRBD2
clone size: -
J gene: TRBJ2-1
CDR3 DNA: TGCGCCAGCAGCTTGGAGTCTAGCGGGCTCCTCAGCTCCTACAATGAGCAGTTCTTC
CDR3 protein: CASSLESSGLLSSYNEQFF

V gene: TRBV5-1
D gene: TRBD1
clone size: -
J gene: TRBJ2-5
CDR3 DNA: TGCGCCAGCAGCTTACAAGATGGACAGGGATCTGGGGAGCAGTACTTC
CDR3 protein: CASSLQDGQGSGEQYF

V gene: TRBV2
D gene: TRBD1
clone size: -
J gene: TRBJ1-2
CDR3 DNA: TGTGCCAGCAAAACACAGGGGGCCGGGAACTATGGCTACACCTTC
CDR3 protein: CASKTQGAGNYGYTF

V gene: TRBV7-2
D gene: TRBD2
clone size: -
J gene: TRBJ2-1
CDR3 DNA: TGTGCCAGACAGCACATGGGTCTAGCGGGAGGTAGTGTCGAGCAGTTCTTC
CDR3 protein: CARQHMGLAGGSVEQFF

V gene: TRBV6-6
D gene: TRBD1
clone size: -
J gene: TRBJ1-2
CDR3 DNA: TGTGCCACCTCTAAGACAGGGGGCTATTCGAGCTATGGCTACACCTTC
CDR3 protein: CATSKTGGYSSYGYTF

V gene: TRBV4-1
D gene: -
clone size: -
J gene: TRBJ1-4
CDR3 DNA: TGCGCCAGCAGCCAAGATGAAGTCGGTGAAAAACTGTTTTTT
CDR3 protein: CASSQDEVGEKLFF

V gene: TRBV11-2
D gene: TRBD1
clone size: -
J gene: TRBJ2-5
CDR3 DNA: TGTGCCAGCAGCCAGAGGCCGGGACAGCAAGAGACCCAGTACTTC
CDR3 protein: CASSQRPGQQETQYF

V gene: TRBV14
D gene: TRBD2
clone size: few
J gene: TRBJ2-1
CDR3 DNA: TGTGCCAGCAGCTCTAGCGGGAGGGCTGTGCAGTTCTTC
CDR3 protein: CASSSSGRAVQFF

V gene: TRBV25-1
D gene: TRBD1
clone size: few
J gene: TRBJ1-5
CDR3 DNA: TGTGCCAGCAGTGCTACACGACAGGGGGAAAATCAGCCCCAGCATTTT
CDR3 protein: CASSATRQGENQPQHF

V gene: TRBV30
D gene: -
clone size: -
J gene: TRBJ1-1
CDR3 DNA: TGTGCCTGGAGTCGCGCGACTGAAGCTTTCTTT
CDR3 protein: CAWSRATEAFF

V gene: TRBV5-1
D gene: -
clone size: -
J gene: TRBJ2-1
CDR3 DNA: TGCGCCAGCAGCTTGGGGGTTAACCCTAGCTCCTACAATGAGCAGTTCTTC
CDR3 protein: CASSLGVNPSSYNEQFF

V gene: TRBV6-1
D gene: TRBD1
clone size: -
J gene: TRBJ2-1
CDR3 DNA: TGTGCCAGCAGTGAGGGACAGGGGCATGTTTACAATGAGCAGTTCTTC
CDR3 protein: CASSEGQGHVYNEQFF

V gene: TRBV19
D gene: TRBD1
clone size: -
J gene: TRBJ1-2
CDR3 DNA: TGTGCCAGTAGCCTAAGACAGGGGACCTATGGCTACACCTTC
CDR3 protein: CASSLRQGTYGYTF